Listed below are T cell receptor beta chains from one sample, sequenced in a study of OX40 agonist ivuxolimab in advanced cancers. TCRdb's copy holds only in-frame clones and misses some; the assay was immunoSEQ multiplex PCR. The sample includes tens of thousands of clones, 85% to 90% of them seen just once. The sample here was CD4+ or CD8+ T cells sorted from blood, taken in a trial of the OX40 agonist ivuxolimab. These receptors came from an adult with an advanced solid tumor such as melanoma, head and neck, liver or kidney cancer. Each CDR3 is given with its conserved first and last residue. The D gene is left open where the match is weak. Where a row states a size, it is once, few, many or the class of an expanded clone; other rows omit it.

D gene	clone size	J gene	V gene	CDR3 DNA	CDR3 protein
TRBD1	-	TRBJ1-6	TRBV18	TGTGCCAGCTCACCCCTCACGGTGACAGGGTCCTACTCCTATAATTCACCCCTCCACTTT	CASSPLTVTGSYSYNSPLHF
-	-	TRBJ2-3	TRBV6-1	TGTGCCAGCCCTAGCCTTTGGGCGCAGTATTTT	CASPSLWAQYF
-	once	TRBJ1-2	TRBV6-1	TGTGCCAGCAGTGGACAAAGGGATGGCTACACCTTC	CASSGQRDGYTF
TRBD1	-	TRBJ1-4	TRBV27	TGTGCCAGCAGTGGACAGGGGGCTGGTGAAAAACTGTTTTTT	CASSGQGAGEKLFF
-	few	TRBJ1-6	TRBV25-1	TGTGCCAGCAGCAGGGGTATAACTAATTCACCCCTCCACTTT	CASSRGITNSPLHF
-	-	TRBJ1-5	TRBV2	TGTGCCAGCAGTGGATTCGACAGTTCTAATCAGCCCCAGCATTTT	CASSGFDSSNQPQHF
-	-	TRBJ2-7	TRBV19	TGTGCCAGTAGTATGCGAAGCATTAGCTACGAGCAGTACTTC	CASSMRSISYEQYF
TRBD1	once	TRBJ1-1	TRBV4-2	TGTGCCAGCAGCTTAGATGGGCGACAGGGGAGCACTGAAGCTTTCTTT	CASSLDGRQGSTEAFF
-	-	TRBJ2-1	TRBV6-5	TGTGCCAGCAGGAAAGCGGTGGGTGAGCAGTTCTTC	CASRKAVGEQFF
TRBD1	-	TRBJ1-2	TRBV5-6	TGTGCCAGCAGGCGGGGACAGGGGCGGGCTAACTATGGCTACACCTTC	CASRRGQGRANYGYTF
-	-	TRBJ1-1	TRBV10-3	TGTGCCATCAGTGACCAATCGAACACTGAAGCTTTCTTT	CAISDQSNTEAFF
-	-	TRBJ1-2	TRBV11-2	TGTGCCAGCAGCTTAGGGTGGAACTATGGCTACACCTTC	CASSLGWNYGYTF
-	-	TRBJ1-2	TRBV19	TGTGCCAGTAGTGGGAACCTTGGGCCTACTCGCCGCTACACCTTC	CASSGNLGPTRRYTF
TRBD1	-	TRBJ2-7	TRBV5-1	TGCGCCAGCAGCTCAGGGGGCGCGAGTTACGAGCAGTACTTC	CASSSGGASYEQYF
-	-	TRBJ2-3	TRBV4-1	TGCGCCAGCAGCCAAGTGGGCGGGGGCACAGATACGCAGTATTTT	CASSQVGGGTDTQYF
-	-	TRBJ2-6	TRBV19	TGTGCCAGTAAGAAGGACAGCTCTGGGGCCAACGTCCTGACTTTC	CASKKDSSGANVLTF
-	-	TRBJ1-1	TRBV19	TGTGCCAGTAGTATACGACAGCGAAACACTGAAGCTTTCTTT	CASSIRQRNTEAFF